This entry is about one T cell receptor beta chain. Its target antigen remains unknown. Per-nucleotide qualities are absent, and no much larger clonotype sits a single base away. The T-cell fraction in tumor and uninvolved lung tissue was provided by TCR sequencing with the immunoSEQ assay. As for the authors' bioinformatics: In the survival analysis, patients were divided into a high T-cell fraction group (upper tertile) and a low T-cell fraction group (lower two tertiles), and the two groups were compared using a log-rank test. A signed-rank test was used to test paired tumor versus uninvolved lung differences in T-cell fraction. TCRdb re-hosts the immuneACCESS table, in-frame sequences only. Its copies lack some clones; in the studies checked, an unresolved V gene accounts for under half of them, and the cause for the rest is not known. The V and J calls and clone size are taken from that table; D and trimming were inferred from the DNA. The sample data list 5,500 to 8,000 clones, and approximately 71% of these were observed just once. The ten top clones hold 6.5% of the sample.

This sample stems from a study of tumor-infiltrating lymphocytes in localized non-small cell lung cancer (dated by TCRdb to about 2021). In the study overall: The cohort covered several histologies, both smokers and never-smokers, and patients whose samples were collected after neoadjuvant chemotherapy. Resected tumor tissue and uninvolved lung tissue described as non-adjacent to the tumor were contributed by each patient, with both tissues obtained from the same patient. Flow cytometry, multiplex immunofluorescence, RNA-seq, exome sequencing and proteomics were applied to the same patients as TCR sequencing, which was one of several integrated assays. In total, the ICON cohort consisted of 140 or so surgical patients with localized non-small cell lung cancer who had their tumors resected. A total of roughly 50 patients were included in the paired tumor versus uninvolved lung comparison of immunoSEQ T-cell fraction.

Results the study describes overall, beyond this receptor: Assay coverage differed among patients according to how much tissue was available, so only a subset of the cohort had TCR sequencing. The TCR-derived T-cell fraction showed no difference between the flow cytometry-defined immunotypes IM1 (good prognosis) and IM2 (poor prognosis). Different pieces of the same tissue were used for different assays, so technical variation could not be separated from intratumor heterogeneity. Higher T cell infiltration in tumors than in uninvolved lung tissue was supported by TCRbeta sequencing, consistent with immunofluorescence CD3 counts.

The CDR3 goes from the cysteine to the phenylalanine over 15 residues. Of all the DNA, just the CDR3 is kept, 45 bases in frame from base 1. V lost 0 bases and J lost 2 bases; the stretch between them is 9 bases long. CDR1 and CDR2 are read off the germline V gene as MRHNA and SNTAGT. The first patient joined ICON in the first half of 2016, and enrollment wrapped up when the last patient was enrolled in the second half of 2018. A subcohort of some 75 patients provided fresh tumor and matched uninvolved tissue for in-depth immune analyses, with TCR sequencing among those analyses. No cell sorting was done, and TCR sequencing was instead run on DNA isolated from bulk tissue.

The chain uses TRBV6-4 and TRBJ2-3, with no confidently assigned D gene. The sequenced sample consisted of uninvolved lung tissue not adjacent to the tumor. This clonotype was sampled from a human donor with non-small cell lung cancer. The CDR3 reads CASSDSPTNTDTQYF. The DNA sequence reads TGTGCCAGCAGTGACTCGCCGACAAACACAGATACGCAGTATTTT.